A selection of T cell receptor beta chains follows, all from one sample in a study of blood T cell repertoires in COVID-19. Clones were read by immunoSEQ multiplex PCR, and TCRdb kept only the in-frame ones, dropping some. The sample includes more than 80,000 clones, around 67% of them seen just once. Sequencing was done on a sample of peripheral blood. The receptors were sampled from a woman aged 60-70 years in a cohort sampled during active or convalescent COVID-19. Both conserved end residues are trimmed from each CDR3.

v_gene: TRBV14; j_gene: TRBJ2-3; CDR3aa: ASSQDLRGAFDTQY
v_gene: TRBV27; j_gene: TRBJ2-5; CDR3aa: ASPKRGGILETQY
v_gene: TRBV30; j_gene: TRBJ1-5; CDR3aa: AWSVPLGGAASQPQH
v_gene: TRBV28; j_gene: TRBJ2-3; CDR3aa: ASSLLGVATDTQY
v_gene: TRBV18; j_gene: TRBJ2-3; CDR3aa: ASSPLEYTQY
v_gene: TRBV20-1; j_gene: TRBJ1-1; CDR3aa: SASVPLLRDRENTEAF
v_gene: TRBV7-7; j_gene: TRBJ2-1; CDR3aa: ASSLVAGQGAKQF
v_gene: TRBV5-1; j_gene: TRBJ1-2; CDR3aa: ASSPDRANGYT
v_gene: TRBV6-4; j_gene: TRBJ2-3; CDR3aa: ASSAQGGGGFGRDTQY
v_gene: TRBV4-2; j_gene: TRBJ1-2; CDR3aa: ASSQSTSVNYGYT
v_gene: TRBV5-1; j_gene: TRBJ2-5; CDR3aa: ASSAGAGVVKTQY
v_gene: TRBV6-2/TRBV6-3; j_gene: TRBJ1-5; CDR3aa: ASSPRTGPYSNQPQH
v_gene: TRBV6-2/TRBV6-3; j_gene: TRBJ1-1; CDR3aa: ASSYGGYTEAF
v_gene: TRBV19; j_gene: TRBJ2-2; CDR3aa: ASSIERGAGELF
v_gene: TRBV28; j_gene: TRBJ2-3; CDR3aa: ASSLTQVSSTDTQY
v_gene: TRBV20-1; j_gene: TRBJ2-7; CDR3aa: SASFDEQY
v_gene: TRBV7-9; j_gene: TRBJ1-3; CDR3aa: ASSPLAGTGNTIY
v_gene: TRBV25-1; j_gene: TRBJ2-3; CDR3aa: ASSSYSSGYTDTQY
v_gene: TRBV2; j_gene: TRBJ2-2; CDR3aa: ASSRRGDRGLGGELF
v_gene: TRBV7-9; j_gene: TRBJ1-1; CDR3aa: ASSLGSTGGNTEAF
v_gene: TRBV5-1; j_gene: TRBJ2-2; CDR3aa: ASRRIGGRAGELF
v_gene: TRBV7-9; j_gene: TRBJ2-1; CDR3aa: ASSLRENEQF
v_gene: TRBV27; j_gene: TRBJ1-5; CDR3aa: ASSFKTGGVAPQH
v_gene: TRBV30; j_gene: TRBJ2-3; CDR3aa: AWRRQGDGDTQY
v_gene: TRBV30; j_gene: TRBJ1-2; CDR3aa: AWIKDEEGDGYT
v_gene: TRBV5-6; j_gene: TRBJ2-7; CDR3aa: ASSLSVYFLSYEQY
v_gene: TRBV9; j_gene: TRBJ1-2; CDR3aa: ASSPEGGTYYGYT
v_gene: TRBV28; j_gene: TRBJ1-3; CDR3aa: ASTEGGQLSGNTIY
v_gene: TRBV5-1; j_gene: TRBJ2-2; CDR3aa: ASVLAGGPGTGELF
v_gene: TRBV28; j_gene: TRBJ1-6; CDR3aa: ASSLRGVGGNNSPLH
v_gene: TRBV18; j_gene: TRBJ2-7; CDR3aa: ASSPGLAVNSYEQY
v_gene: TRBV7-2; j_gene: TRBJ1-4; CDR3aa: ASSVNRAFREKLF
v_gene: TRBV3-1/TRBV3-2; j_gene: TRBJ2-7; CDR3aa: ASSQAGRGGQAEQY
v_gene: TRBV3-1/TRBV3-2; j_gene: TRBJ2-3; CDR3aa: ASSQGGHSTDTQY
v_gene: TRBV27; j_gene: TRBJ2-1; CDR3aa: ASSSVGPAGLRNEQF
v_gene: TRBV19; j_gene: TRBJ1-1; CDR3aa: ASSMGQGAPGGEAF
v_gene: TRBV28; j_gene: TRBJ2-5; CDR3aa: ASSFVRARGETQY
v_gene: TRBV7-3; j_gene: TRBJ1-2; CDR3aa: ASSRTGGMGNYGYT
v_gene: TRBV28; j_gene: TRBJ1-4; CDR3aa: ASTSAPGKLF
v_gene: TRBV18; j_gene: TRBJ2-3; CDR3aa: ASSPGFKTGSTDTQY
v_gene: TRBV12-3/TRBV12-4; j_gene: TRBJ1-5; CDR3aa: ASTADSRQPQH
v_gene: TRBV5-4; j_gene: TRBJ1-3; CDR3aa: ASSLGLIGNGGTGMNTIY
v_gene: TRBV21-1; j_gene: TRBJ1-5; CDR3aa: ASSKGEGGGNQPQH
v_gene: TRBV7-2; j_gene: TRBJ1-4; CDR3aa: ASSHGTVNEKLF
v_gene: TRBV5-1; j_gene: TRBJ2-2; CDR3aa: ASSPLGQGNTGELF
v_gene: TRBV4-3; j_gene: TRBJ1-2; CDR3aa: ASRQGAWGYT
v_gene: TRBV27; j_gene: TRBJ1-2; CDR3aa: ASSRDRFYGYT
v_gene: TRBV7-3; j_gene: TRBJ2-1; CDR3aa: ASSLATSGGRNEQF